This T cell receptor (beta chain) is drawn from a study of OX40 agonist ivuxolimab in advanced cancers. Study overall: The study treated patients with ivuxolimab, an agonistic anti-OX40 (CD134) antibody. Among those treated, three patients had partial responses, one with hepatocellular carcinoma and two with cutaneous melanoma.

Collection of blood occurred at baseline, at cycle 4 day 1, and at cycle 7 day 1. Germline CDR1 and CDR2: SGHVS and FNYEAQ. The V gene lost 3 bases and the J gene lost 3 bases, with 15 bases spanning the gap. This CDR3 comprises 15 residues. TCRdb's copy holds only in-frame clones and misses some; the assay was immunoSEQ multiplex PCR. The repertoire holds over 65,000 clones, with around 90% as singletons. The sample in question was CD4+ or CD8+ T cells sorted from blood, obtained in a trial of the OX40 agonist ivuxolimab. This TCR derives from an adult with an advanced solid tumor such as melanoma, head and neck, liver or kidney cancer. The genes are TRBV7-6 and TRBJ2-7; D is perhaps TRBD1 (7 bases). CDR3 protein: CASSFRTGGGYEQYF. The CDR3 bases are TGTGCCAGCAGCTTTAGGACAGGAGGGGGCTACGAGCAGTACTTC.